Each of the 28 T cell receptor beta chains below was sequenced from the same sample in a study of PD-1 blockade in classical Hodgkin lymphoma. Sequenced by immunoSEQ multiplex PCR; TCRdb stores in-frame clones only, minus some. The table has some 150,000 clones, about 81% seen once; the top ten hold approximately 9.6%. Exposure to brentuximab vedotin varied, and each patient had relapsed following autologous stem cell transplantation. Material: peripheral blood mononuclear cells (PBMCs), obtained before the second cycle of nivolumab. Receptor source: a human donor with classical Hodgkin lymphoma.

This rearrangement joins TRBV2 to TRBJ1-5; unclear D gene. The germline CDR1 and CDR2 sequences are SNHLY and FYNNEI. V was pared by 7 bases and J by 5 bases, with 12 bases between. The length of the CDR3 is 13 residues. CDR3 sequence (DNA): TGTGCCAGCAACACGGACCCTTATCAGCCCCAGCATTTT. It translates to CASNTDPYQPQHF. Drawing the rest from reference TRBV2 and TRBJ1-5, the complete variable domain is EPEVTQTPSHQVTQMGQEVILRCVPISNHLYFYWYRQILGQKVEFLVSFYNNEISEKSEIFDDQFSVERPDGSNFTLKIRSTKLEDSAMYFCASNTDPYQPQHFGDGTRLSIL.

The chain joins TRBV5-1 to TRBJ2-7; TRBD1 is a possible D gene (6 bases). Trimming cost V 1 base and J 2 bases, with 13 bases left between them. In germline, CDR1 is SGHRS, CDR2 YFSETQ. The CDR3 has 15 amino acids. The CDR3 reads CASSLKFGQTYEQYF. The CDR3 DNA is TGCGCCAGCAGCTTGAAATTCGGACAGACCTACGAGCAGTACTTC.

This clone turned up a few times. CDR3: CASSESRGVWDTEAFF. CDR3 in DNA: TGCGCCAGCAGTGAGTCTCGTGGGGTCTGGGACACTGAAGCTTTCTTT. This chain links TRBV10-2 with TRBJ1-1; no definite D call. Germline V gene sequence: CDR1 WSHSY, CDR2 SAAADI. The CDR3 is 16 residues long. Trimming removed 0 bases from V and 3 bases from J, with 14 bases in between.

The chain uses TRBV10-3 and TRBJ1-1; D not certain. Germline V lookup: CDR1 ENHRY, CDR2 SYGVKD. The CDR3 sequence is 12 residues long. Trimming stripped 2 bases from V and 3 bases from J, with 4 bases between. CDR3 protein: CAISEHDTEAFF. The CDR3 region has the DNA TGTGCCATCAGTGAGCACGACACTGAAGCTTTCTTT.

This chain joins TRBV6-5 and TRBJ1-1; possibly TRBD1 for D (6 bases). The V gene's germline CDR1 is MNHEY and CDR2 SVGAGI. V was pared by 2 bases and J by 11 bases, with 15 bases between. CDR3 length: 13 amino acids. The CDR3 DNA reads TGTGCCAGCAGTTACGCCGGGACTGACAGGGCTTTCTTT. It translates to CASSYAGTDRAFF.

The rearrangement joins TRBV19 to TRBJ1-2; possible D gene TRBD1, 6 bases. Germline CDR1 and CDR2: LNHDA and SQIVND (reference sequence). The CDR3 totals 13 residues. Trimming cost V 1 base and J 5 bases, with 8 bases left between them. The CDR3 DNA reads as TGTGCCAGTAGTATAGGGACAGTTTATGGCTACACCTTC. Translation: CASSIGTVYGYTF.

V gene TRBV4-2 combines with J gene TRBJ2-4; 10 nucleotides match TRBD1. The CDR3 loop spans 16 amino acids. Trimming removed 4 bases from V and 0 bases from J; junction bases left unmatched: 3. The germline V gene encodes CDR1 LGHNA and CDR2 YNFKEQ. The CDR3 is CASSPGTGAAKNIQYF. CDR3 nucleotide sequence: TGTGCCAGCAGCCCGGGGACAGGGGCAGCCAAAAACATTCAGTACTTC.

This clone was counted ten times or more. V gene TRBV6-1 combines with J gene TRBJ1-5; the match to TRBD1 covers 7 bases. The germline V gene has CDR1 MNHNS and CDR2 SASEGT. This CDR3 has 12 amino acids. The V and J ends lost 4 bases and 13 bases, in that order; junction bases with no gene match: 7. The CDR3 bases are TGTGCCAGCAGTGTAAACAGGGGAAATCAGCATTTT. It specifies CASSVNRGNQHF.

The chain recombines TRBV27 with TRBJ1-2; tentative D call: TRBD1 (6 bases). This CDR3 is 14 amino acids long. Germline V gives CDR1 MNHEY, CDR2 SMNVEV (reference sequence). The V and J ends lost 8 bases and 2 bases respectively, with 15 bases between them. The CDR3 coding sequence is TGTGCCAGCGGGTGGACAGCGCTCAACTATGGCTACACCTTC. This codes for CASGWTALNYGYTF.

The chain uses TRBV7-7 and TRBJ1-1; TRBD1 matches at 7 bases. Germline CDR1 SSHAT, CDR2 FNYEAQ (reference sequence). The CDR3 contains 15 residues. With 5 bases clipped from V and 8 bases from J, the junction kept 14 bases outside the gene matches. The CDR3 nucleotides are TGTGCCAGCAGCCCATTGACAGGGACGGTAGCCGAAGCTTTCTTT. Residues: CASSPLTGTVAEAFF.

V and J are TRBV6-5 and TRBJ1-3; D gene uncertain. Germline CDR1 and CDR2: MNHEY and SVGAGI. V was trimmed by 6 bases and J by 1 base, leaving 4 bases between them. The CDR3 totals 12 residues. CDR3 sequence reads: CASRSSGNTIYF. In DNA form, the CDR3 reads TGTGCCAGCAGGAGTTCTGGAAACACCATATATTTT.

In nucleotides, the CDR3 is TGTGCCATACGGACTAGCGGGAGTTACGAGCAGTACTTC. Translated: CAIRTSGSYEQYF. The J gene is TRBJ2-7, the V gene TRBV6-1; 13 bases are a match to TRBD2. CDR3 length: 13 amino acids. J gave up 4 bases and V 10 bases, and 4 bases lay outside the gene matches. Germline V gene data show CDR1 as MNHNS and CDR2 as SASEGT.

This clone was detected a few times. V and J are TRBV7-8 and TRBJ2-3; D not resolved. Germline V lookup: CDR1 SGHVS, CDR2 FQNEAQ. The CDR3 totals 12 residues. Trimming took off 5 bases at V and 7 bases at J, with 10 bases between the two ends. Here the CDR3 DNA reads TGTGCCAGCAGCCCCGGGCAAAATACGCAGTATTTT. Its protein is CASSPGQNTQYF.

The rearrangement uses TRBV7-9 and TRBJ1-1; D is possibly TRBD1 (5 bases). The CDR3 spans 16 residues. In germline, CDR1 is SEHNR, CDR2 FQNEAQ (reference sequence). Trimming removed 6 bases at V and 7 bases at J, with 24 bases between. CDR3 amino acids: CASRSLGQKNSGEAFF. CDR3 DNA: TGTGCCAGCAGATCCCTGGGGCAGAAGAACAGTGGTGAAGCTTTCTTT. The full variable domain, its missing parts supplied by reference TRBV7-9 and TRBJ1-1, is DTGVSQNPRHKITKRGQNVTFRCDPISEHNRLYWYRQTLGQGPEFLTYFQNEAQLEKSRLLSDRFSAERPKGSFSTLEIQRTEQGDSAMYLCASRSLGQKNSGEAFFGQGTRLTVV.

V gene TRBV7-2 combines with J gene TRBJ2-7; perhaps TRBD2 as D (6 bases). The V gene lost 3 bases and the J gene lost 2 bases, with 11 bases spanning the gap. Germline assignment: CDR1 SGHTA and CDR2 FQGNSA. The CDR3 has 14 residues. Here the CDR3 DNA reads TGTGCCAGCAGCTTCGGGCTAGCGACCTACGAGCAGTACTTC. Amino acid sequence: CASSFGLATYEQYF.

This clone has only one observation. The J gene is TRBJ1-1, the V gene TRBV19; D is possibly TRBD1 (6 bases). The CDR3 loop spans 14 amino acids. The germline gives CDR1 LNHDA, CDR2 SQIVND (reference sequence). Trimming took 3 bases from V and 4 from J, leaving 12 bases between them. CDR3 loop: CASSIRTAGTEAFF. The CDR3 DNA follows: TGTGCCAGTAGTATCAGGACAGCTGGCACTGAAGCTTTCTTT.

The rearrangement links TRBV30 to TRBJ2-2; 11 bases line up with TRBD2. Trimming at V came to 0 bases and at J to 8 bases, leaving 5 bases not matched to a gene. CDR3 size: 15 residues. CDR1 and CDR2 from the germline V gene are GTSNPN and SVGIG (reference sequence). The DNA of the CDR3 is TGTGCCTGGAGTGTACGACTAGCGGGACTGGGGGAGCTGTTTTTT. Protein sequence: CAWSVRLAGLGELFF.

This clone was counted only a few times. The chain links TRBV19 to TRBJ2-2; D not resolved. Germline V gene sequence: CDR1 LNHDA, CDR2 SQIVND (reference sequence). The CDR3 extends over 14 amino acids. Trimming removed 6 bases at V and 4 bases at J, with 12 bases between. The CDR3 here is CASRRRQFTGELFF. The CDR3 bases are TGTGCCAGTAGAAGACGGCAGTTCACCGGGGAGCTGTTTTTT.

V is TRBV6-5 and J is TRBJ1-1, with D hard to call. This CDR3 spans 15 amino acids. Germline lookup yields CDR1 MNHEY and CDR2 SVGAGI. Trimming took 0 bases from V and 4 from J, leaving 12 bases between them. The CDR3 is CASSYSRRGSTEAFF. As DNA, the CDR3 is TGTGCCAGCAGTTACTCGAGGCGCGGCTCCACTGAAGCTTTCTTT.

This clone was detected only once. The junction differs from germline at one of its ends, possibly a read error. CDR3 sequence (DNA): TGTGCCAGCAGCTCGCGACAGGGCTCTGGAAGCACCATATATTTT. It translates to CASSSRQGSGSTIYF. V is TRBV7-2 and J is TRBJ1-3, with 7 bases matching TRBD1. Per the germline V gene, CDR1 is SGHTA and CDR2 is FQGNSA. The CDR3 length is 15 residues.

In this sample, this clone turned up once. The chain has TRBV2 and TRBJ2-7; 8 bases line up with TRBD1. CDR3 length: 14 amino acids. Germline values: CDR1 SNHLY, CDR2 FYNNEI. V shed 6 bases, J shed 5 bases, and the junction held 9 bases outside the gene matches. The CDR3 nucleotides are TGTGCCAGCAGACCGACAGGGGTCATGGACGAGCAGTACTTC. This gives the protein CASRPTGVMDEQYF. The variable domain in full, with the rest retrieved from reference TRBV2 and TRBJ2-7, is EPEVTQTPSHQVTQMGQEVILRCVPISNHLYFYWYRQILGQKVEFLVSFYNNEISEKSEIFDDQFSVERPDGSNFTLKIRSTKLEDSAMYFCASRPTGVMDEQYFGPGTRLTVT.

The CDR3 nucleotides read TGTGCCATCAGTCAGGACTCCTACGAGCAGTACTTC. Translated, it gives CAISQDSYEQYF. The J gene is TRBJ2-7, the V gene TRBV10-3; D gene ambiguous. CDR3 length equals 12 residues. Between the trimmed V and J ends, which lost 5 bases and 0 bases, there was a span of 5 bases. In germline, CDR1 is ENHRY, CDR2 SYGVKD.

The gene calls are TRBV6-6 and TRBJ1-5, with D possibly matching TRBD1 (5 bases). Trimming left V 0 bases short and J 3 bases short, with 9 bases between. CDR3 length: 15 residues. Looked up from germline, CDR1 is MNHNY and CDR2 is SVGAGI (reference sequence). Written as DNA, the CDR3 is TGTGCCAGCAGTTACTCGACGGGGGACAATCAGCCCCAGCATTTT. Translation: CASSYSTGDNQPQHF.

This sequence joins TRBV19 and TRBJ2-7, with TRBD2 as a possible D gene (5 bases). The V end lost 0 bases, the J end lost 2 bases, and 11 bases lay between the germline ends. The CDR3 has 15 amino acids. Germline V CDR1 and CDR2: LNHDA, SQIVND (reference sequence). The DNA of the CDR3 is TGTGCCAGTAGTATAGATCTTGACGGGGCCTACGAGCAGTACTTC. The encoded protein is CASSIDLDGAYEQYF.

The rearrangement joins TRBV4-2 to TRBJ1-1; maybe TRBD1 (5 bases). Germline loops: CDR1 LGHNA, CDR2 YNFKEQ. Trimming took off 2 bases at V and 4 bases at J, with 17 bases between the two ends. The CDR3 runs to 16 residues. In DNA, the CDR3 is TGTGCCAGCAGCCAACTGACTCTTGGAAGGGGCACTGAAGCTTTCTTT. The encoded protein is CASSQLTLGRGTEAFF.

The genes are TRBV6-1 and TRBJ1-1; no clear D gene. This CDR3 region has 12 residues. Trimming removed 7 bases from V and 4 bases from J, with 10 bases in between. From germline, CDR1 is MNHNS and CDR2 SASEGT. This chain's CDR3 is CASIGPSTEAFF. DNA for the CDR3: TGTGCCAGCATCGGACCCTCCACTGAAGCTTTCTTT.

This clone was seen once. This chain links TRBV5-1 with TRBJ2-1, with D perhaps assigned TRBD1 or TRBD2 (6 bases each). The CDR3 totals 14 residues. The V and J ends lost 5 bases and 8 bases respectively, with 17 bases between them. Germline CDR1 reads SGHRS; CDR2 reads YFSETQ. In DNA, the CDR3 is TGCGCCAGCAGTCCCGTGGGGGGCGGAGATGAGCAGTTCTTC. Residues: CASSPVGGGDEQFF.

The chain uses TRBV19 and TRBJ1-1; D may be TRBD1 (5 bases). CDR3 length: 16 amino acids. The germline CDR1 and CDR2 sequences are LNHDA and SQIVND (reference sequence). The germline V and J ends were trimmed by 3 bases and 3 bases, with 17 bases remaining between them. This CDR3 reads CASSIPKGPLDTEAFF. CDR3 coding DNA: TGTGCCAGTAGTATCCCCAAGGGACCCTTGGACACTGAAGCTTTCTTT.